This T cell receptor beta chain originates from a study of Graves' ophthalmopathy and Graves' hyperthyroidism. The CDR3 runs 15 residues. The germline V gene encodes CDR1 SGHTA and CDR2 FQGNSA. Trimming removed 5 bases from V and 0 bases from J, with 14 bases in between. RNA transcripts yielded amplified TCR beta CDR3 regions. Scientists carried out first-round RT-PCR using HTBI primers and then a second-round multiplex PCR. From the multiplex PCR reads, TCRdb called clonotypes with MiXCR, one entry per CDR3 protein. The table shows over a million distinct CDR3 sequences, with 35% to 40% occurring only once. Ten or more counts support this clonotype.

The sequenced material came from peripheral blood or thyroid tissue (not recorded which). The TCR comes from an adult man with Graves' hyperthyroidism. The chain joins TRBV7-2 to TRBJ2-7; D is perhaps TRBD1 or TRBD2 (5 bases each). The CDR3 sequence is CASSLGSGTSYEQYF. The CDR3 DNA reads TGTGCCAGCAGCCTGGGTTCTGGGACCTCCTACGAGCAGTACTTC.